Following are 18 T cell receptor beta chains from one sample sequenced in a study of Graves' ophthalmopathy and Graves' hyperthyroidism (dated by TCRdb to 2016 to 2018). The sequencer listed for this sample is Illumina HiSeq 2000. For repertoire sequencing, TCR beta CDR3 regions were amplified from RNA transcripts. HTBI primers and the Qiagen OneStep RT-PCR kit were used in a first-round RT-PCR, which was followed by a second-round multiplex PCR, size selection and purification. Using fastp at Q25 and MiXCR, TCRdb reprocessed the public reads and kept productive beta chains. Each entry is one CDR3 protein sequence, shown with its most common DNA and genes. Across this sample there are some 350,000 distinct CDR3 sequences, with about a sixth seen only once. Of the sample, 2.4% falls within the top ten clones. The sequenced sample consisted of peripheral blood. The receptors derive from an adult woman with stable Graves' hyperthyroidism.

This clonotype has a single count. The V call is TRBV6-1, the J call TRBJ2-7; D may be TRBD1 (5 bases). Trimming pared 4 bases from V and 7 bases from J, leaving 17 bases between. The CDR3 spans 14 residues. Germline V lookup: CDR1 MNHNS, CDR2 SASEGT. CDR3 sequence (DNA): TGTGCCAGCAGTGGGTGGAGACAGCTACGTGAGCAGTACTTC. Protein product: CASSGWRQLREQYF.

The genes are TRBV4-2 and TRBJ1-1; D might be TRBD1 (5 bases). CDR1 and CDR2 (germline): LGHNA, YNFKEQ. The CDR3 totals 14 residues. Trimming removed 2 bases at V and 1 base at J, with 8 bases between. The CDR3 region is CASSQPQGNTEAFF. The DNA of the CDR3 is TGTGCCAGCAGCCAACCCCAGGGGAACACTGAAGCTTTCTTT.

This clonotype was picked up many times. This chain joins TRBV28 and TRBJ1-2; 10 bases match TRBD1. The V gene's germline CDR1 is MDHEN and CDR2 SYDVKM. V was clipped by 10 bases and J by 8 bases; unmatched bases: 10. The CDR3 is 13 residues long. The CDR3 sequence: CATLTGGSLGYTF. The CDR3 nucleotides read TGTGCCACCCTGACAGGGGGCTCACTGGGCTACACCTTC.

Note on this clonotype: The junction shows a germline mismatch at one end, possibly a read error. V and J are TRBV12-3 or TRBV12-4 and TRBJ1-1; D not resolved. This CDR3 has 14 residues. The CDR3 spells CASALRPMNTEAWF. DNA of the CDR3: TGTGCCTCAGCCCTCAGACCAATGAACACTGAAGCTTGGTTT.

This clonotype was seen repeatedly, ten times or more. V usage is TRBV24-1 and J usage is TRBJ2-2, with 8 bases that match TRBD2. J was trimmed by 2 bases and V by 3 bases; bases with no gene match: 7. Germline V CDR1 and CDR2: KGHDR, SFDVKD. This CDR3 contains 17 residues. CDR3 nucleotide sequence: TGTGCCACCAGTGATACTTTTGCGGGAGGAAACACCGGGGAGCTGTTTTTT. Translating gives CATSDTFAGGNTGELFF.

The table lists this clonotype with many counts. The gene calls are TRBV5-1 and TRBJ2-3, with D perhaps matching TRBD1 or TRBD2 (5 bases each). V was trimmed by 6 bases and J by 6 bases, leaving 20 bases between them. Germline CDR1 and CDR2: SGHRS and YFSETQ. This CDR3 is 15 amino acids long. The CDR3, as DNA: TGCGCCAGCATCTCCGGGACGCATAATCGGGATACGCAGTATTTT. Translation: CASISGTHNRDTQYF.

This clonotype was seen many times. At one boundary the junction diverges from the germline segment, which might be a read error. The chain couples TRBV6-1 to TRBJ2-4, with TRBD1 identical over 7 bases. CDR1 is MNHNS, CDR2 SASEGT, per germline. This CDR3 has 14 residues. The CDR3 here is CASSDRGTVNIKYF. CDR3 bases: TGTGCCAGCAGTGATAGGGGGACAGTCAACATTAAGTACTTC.

This clonotype came up many times. This sequence joins TRBV27 and TRBJ1-5; D call uncertain. Between the trimmed V and J ends, which lost 0 bases and 6 bases, there was a span of 15 bases. CDR3 size: 16 residues. Germline CDR1 and CDR2: MNHEY and SMNVEV (reference sequence). The CDR3 is CASSLSRLGLGQPQHF. CDR3 DNA sequence: TGTGCCAGCAGTTTATCCCGCCTCGGGTTAGGTCAGCCCCAGCATTTT.

This clonotype was detected ten times or more. The V call is TRBV6-1, the J call TRBJ1-1, with TRBD1 matching over 7 bases. V shed 6 bases, J shed 1 base, and the junction held 2 bases outside the gene matches. This CDR3 has 13 amino acids. Per the germline V gene, CDR1 is MNHNS and CDR2 is SASEGT. This CDR3 reads CASRDRRNTEAFF. The CDR3 bases are TGTGCCAGCAGGGACAGGCGGAACACTGAAGCTTTCTTT.

This clonotype was recorded many times. Here the CDR3 DNA reads TGTGCCAGCAGCCGTACGGCCCGGAGCAATCAGCCCCAGCATTTT. It specifies CASSRTARSNQPQHF. The chain employs TRBV6-2 or TRBV6-3 and TRBJ1-5; D not certain. Germline V gives CDR1 MNHEY, CDR2 SVGEGT. The V gene lost 6 bases and the J gene lost 1 base, with 13 bases spanning the gap. This CDR3 comprises 15 residues.

This clonotype was seen repeatedly, ten times or more. J is TRBJ2-7 and V is TRBV28; the D is unclear. Trimming shortened V by 0 bases and J by 1 base, and 13 bases separated the two germline ends. The CDR3 runs 16 residues. Per the germline V gene, CDR1 is MDHEN and CDR2 is SYDVKM. CDR3 DNA: TGTGCCAGCAGTTTATGGCCCCGCGGACGATCCTACGAGCAGTACTTC. This encodes CASSLWPRGRSYEQYF.

Worth noting for this clonotype: The junction departs from germline at one end; a sequencing error may be responsible. The chain joins TRBV9 to TRBJ2-2; a possible D gene is TRBD2 (5 bases). Germline V gene data show CDR1 as SGDLS and CDR2 as YYNGEE. This CDR3 comprises 15 residues. The CDR3 nucleotides read TGTGCCAGCAGCGTAGGCCACTCGAACACCGGGGAGCTGTGTTTT. This translates into CASSVGHSNTGELCF.

This clonotype was counted ten times or more. At one of its ends the junction is not consistent with the germline gene, which may arise from a read error. The chain employs TRBV4-3 and TRBJ1-1; 7 nucleotides line up with TRBD1. This CDR3 is 15 amino acids long. Germline CDR1 LGHNA, CDR2 YSLEER. For the CDR3, the DNA is TGCGCCAACAGCCCGAACGGACAGGCGAACACTGAAGCTTTCTTT. This encodes CANSPNGQANTEAFF.

In this sample, this clonotype turned up many times. This could be a read error, since a much larger clone is one nucleotide away. The chain joins TRBV27 to TRBJ2-2, with 9 bases identical to TRBD2. The CDR3 totals 15 residues. Germline V lookup: CDR1 MNHEY, CDR2 SMNVEV (reference sequence). Trimming cost V 3 bases and J 1 base; bases outside gene matches: 0. The CDR3 DNA reads as TGTGCCAGCAGTTTTAGCGGGAGGAACACCGGGGAGCTGTTTTTT. Its protein is CASSFSGRNTGELFF.

The V call is TRBV6-5, the J call TRBJ1-5, with no clear D. This CDR3 has 15 amino acids. Germline CDR1 is MNHEY and CDR2 is SVGAGI. V dropped 2 bases and J dropped 3 bases, with 11 bases sitting between them. Here the CDR3 reads CASSYTGSSNQPQHF. For the CDR3, the DNA is TGTGCCAGCAGTTACACTGGCAGTTCCAATCAGCCCCAGCATTTT.

This clonotype was detected many times. J is TRBJ1-5 and V is TRBV3-1, with D tentatively TRBD1 (5 bases). V gave up 2 bases and J gave up 2 bases, with 7 bases separating them. This CDR3 is built from 14 residues. Germline CDR1 reads LGHDT; CDR2 reads YNNKEL (reference sequence). The CDR3 DNA reads TGTGCCAGCAGCCAATCGGGGGGCAATCAGCCCCAGCATTTT. Its translation: CASSQSGGNQPQHF.

This clonotype was detected many times. The CDR3 region is CASSLAGGRQETQYF. CDR3 DNA sequence: TGCGCCAGCAGCTTGGCCGGCGGACGGCAAGAGACCCAGTACTTC. The chain has TRBV5-1 and TRBJ2-5; unclear D gene. The ends were cut back, 0 bases at V and 2 bases at J, with 11 bases in the middle. There are 15 residues in the CDR3. CDR1 SGHRS and CDR2 YFSETQ come from the germline V gene.

This clonotype has ten or more counts. V usage is TRBV20-1 and J usage is TRBJ2-7; the match to TRBD2 covers 10 bases. V dropped 6 bases and J dropped 1; count of bases not matched to a gene: 9. CDR1 is DFQATT and CDR2 is SNEGSKA in the germline V gene (reference sequence). There are 15 residues in the CDR3. The CDR3 nucleotides are TGCAGTGCCGGGCCCCGGACTAGCGGATCCTACGAGCAGTACTTC. Translation: CSAGPRTSGSYEQYF.